This T cell receptor (beta chain) stems from a study of identical twins. Study results and caveats: Part of the zero-insertion signal could reflect confounding by invariant MAIT and iNKT cells.

This clonotype showed up many times. Its antigen is not identified. The CDR3 runs 12 residues. Trimming removed 3 bases from V and 4 bases from J, with 6 bases in between. A universal primer site came from template switching; cDNA carried unique molecular identifiers. TCRdb called the 5' RACE reads again in MiXCR, with one record for every CDR3 protein. The sample lists approximately 690,000 distinct CDR3 sequences, roughly 6% occurring once. The sample taken for sequencing was naive T cells sorted from blood. The sequence came from a man aged 18 to 35 in good health. The chain is built from TRBV12-3 or TRBV12-4 and TRBJ1-1; D not resolved. This CDR3 is CASSFPSTEAFF. In DNA, the CDR3 is TGTGCCAGCAGTTTCCCCAGCACTGAAGCTTTCTTT.